These 9 T cell receptor beta chains originate from one sample sequenced in a study of T cells after yellow fever vaccination (dated by TCRdb to the late 2010s). Sample treatment or condition, as interpreted from the label and publication: live attenuated yellow fever vaccine strain. Library generation was performed with 5' RACE. The data were produced on an Illumina HiSeq 2500. Using fastp trimming at Q25 and MiXCR clonotype assembly, TCRdb reanalyzed the public sequencing data and kept in-frame beta chains. Rows with a matching CDR3 protein are joined into one entry that keeps the most common DNA and genes. The sample records 550,000 or so distinct CDR3 sequences, 15% to 20% of which are singletons. Roughly 13% of the sample is taken by the ten largest. This specimen was PBMCs, taken 15 days after the yellow fever booster vaccination. These receptors were obtained from a man younger than 45 who received the YFV17D yellow fever vaccine.

This clonotype came up a few times. The chain couples TRBV6-6 to TRBJ2-3; either TRBD1 or TRBD2 may fit D (6 bases each). V lost 11 bases to trimming and J lost 6 bases, with 12 bases between them. The CDR3 sequence is 11 residues long. Germline V CDR1 and CDR2: MNHNY, SVGAGI (reference sequence). The CDR3 coding sequence is TGTGCCGCAAAAGGGGGGGATACGCAGTATTTT. As protein: CAAKGGDTQYF.

The V gene is TRBV5-6, the J gene TRBJ1-1; no clear D gene. CDR3 length: 12 amino acids. Trimming removed 4 bases at V and 6 bases at J, with 10 bases between. Germline V lookup: CDR1 SGHDT, CDR2 YYEEEE. The CDR3 bases are TGTGCCAGCAGCCCGGCCGACGCTGAAGCTTTCTTT. It encodes CASSPADAEAFF.

This clonotype appeared many times. The chain uses TRBV7-2 and TRBJ2-5; D uncertain. The CDR3 covers 17 residues. CDR1 is SGHTA and CDR2 is FQGNSA in the germline V gene. The V end was cut by 0 bases, the J end by 3 bases, with 17 bases between. The CDR3 DNA reads TGTGCCAGCAGCTTAGCTCCGGTGGGTACCGGAGAAGAGACCCAGTACTTC. Its protein is CASSLAPVGTGEETQYF.

The V gene is TRBV29-1, the J gene TRBJ2-2; the D gene is possibly TRBD2 (5 bases). The length of the CDR3 is 13 residues. Germline CDR1 is SQVTM and CDR2 is ANQGSEA. The V gene lost 4 bases and the J gene lost 0 bases, with 6 bases spanning the gap. The CDR3 sequence: CSVGGTNTGELFF. Here the CDR3 DNA reads TGCAGCGTTGGAGGGACGAACACCGGGGAGCTGTTTTTT.

This clonotype appeared a few times. Here the CDR3 DNA reads TGTGCCAGCAGTTACGGACAGGGAAACTACGAGCAGTACTTC. Translated: CASSYGQGNYEQYF. The V call is TRBV6-5, the J call TRBJ2-7; TRBD1 agrees at 8 bases. The CDR3 extends over 14 amino acids. Germline V lookup: CDR1 MNHEY, CDR2 SVGAGI. J gave up 3 bases and V 2 bases, and 3 bases lay outside the gene matches.

This clonotype has ten or more counts. Here the CDR3 DNA reads TGTGCCAGCTCATCGGTGGAGGATACGCAGTATTTT. Translation gives CASSSVEDTQYF. The chain employs TRBV7-6 and TRBJ2-3, with unresolved D. Trimming took off 8 bases at V and 6 bases at J, with 12 bases between the two ends. CDR1 and CDR2 from the germline V gene are SGHVS and FNYEAQ. The CDR3 covers 12 residues.

CDR3 region: CASSRVQDTRNTQYF. CDR3 bases: TGTGCCAGCAGTAGAGTCCAGGATACAAGAAATACGCAGTATTTT. This chain joins TRBV28 and TRBJ2-3, with D uncertain. The V end lost 5 bases, the J end lost 7 bases, and 19 bases lay between the germline ends. Germline V CDR1 and CDR2: MDHEN, SYDVKM. This CDR3 region has 15 residues.

This clonotype was observed a handful of times. The J gene is TRBJ2-5, the V gene TRBV14; D gene ambiguous. Germline V gives CDR1 SGHDN, CDR2 FVKESK. With 0 bases removed from V and 2 bases from J, the gap between germline ends came to 10 bases. The CDR3 is made up of 15 amino acids. The CDR3: CASSQDLMEQETQYF. The CDR3 DNA is TGTGCCAGCAGCCAAGATCTGATGGAGCAAGAGACCCAGTACTTC.

This clonotype was counted between two and nine times. This chain joins TRBV7-8 and TRBJ1-1; 7 bases map to TRBD1. J lost 6 bases, V lost 1 base, and 5 bases had no gene match. The germline gives CDR1 SGHVS, CDR2 FQNEAQ. This CDR3 comprises 14 residues. As DNA, the CDR3 is TGTGCCAGCAGCTTAGGAGCCGGGACAGCTGAAGCTTTCTTT. It codes for CASSLGAGTAEAFF.